The clone carrying this T cell receptor (beta chain) was counted many times. Its antigen remains unknown. The entry originates in a study of molecular identifiers for immune sequencing clone quantification. Study-wide results and limits: The study reportedly detected spiked Jurkat TCR RNA from one cell among approximately 1 million naive cells.

In germline, CDR1 is SEHNR, CDR2 FQNEAQ (reference sequence). V lost 5 bases and J 9 bases, leaving 17 bases between the germline ends. CDR3 size: 14 residues. TCR libraries were built in bulk with a published protocol and specific TCR primers. TCRdb recomputed calls from the PCR reads with MiXCR, one row per CDR3 protein. The sample records under 650,000 distinct CDR3 sequences, roughly 21% being singletons. Naive CD8 T cells were picked out by sorting for CD8+CD4-CCR7+CD45RA+. The chain recombines TRBV7-9 with TRBJ2-1; D perhaps matches TRBD1 (6 bases). Sequencing used naive CD8+ T cells from blood, with Jurkat cell RNA spiked in. Subset meaning: FACS-sorted CD8+CD4-CCR7+CD45RA+ naive T cells. The sequence derives from a human donor in good health. Some libraries in this study had Jurkat cell RNA spiked in. In nucleotides, the CDR3 is TGTGCCAGCAGCCCCCTAGGGGGTGAGAGTGAGCAGTTCTTC. It codes for CASSPLGGESEQFF.